This TCR beta chain was sequenced in a study of T cells in Graves' hyperthyroidism and ophthalmopathy. Study-wide points: A median 6.5 months before onset, the model predicted ophthalmopathy.

With 1 base removed from V and 5 bases from J, the gap between germline ends came to 11 bases. The germline V gene encodes CDR1 MDHEN and CDR2 SYDVKM. This CDR3 spans 14 amino acids. This clonotype was recorded many times. The antigen remains unidentified. Diagnostic assessment was based on clinical symptoms, serum thyroxine and TRAb, thyroid ultrasound and orbital computed tomography. Out of about 10 ml of fresh peripheral blood came the PBMCs. Template material for amplifying TCR beta CDR3 regions consisted of RNA transcripts. TCR CDR3 underwent first-round RT-PCR with the HTBI primer set. TCRdb itself ran the multiplex PCR reads through MiXCR, one entry per CDR3 protein. This sample has hundreds of thousands of distinct CDR3 sequences, with about 14% found just once.

The sequence was collected from a woman aged 45-65 years with Graves' ophthalmopathy. Input material: blood. V usage is TRBV28 and J usage is TRBJ2-5, with D unclear. CDR3 DNA sequence: TGTGCCAGCAGTTTATCTGTGGGTTCGGAGACCCAGTACTTC. Its protein is CASSLSVGSETQYF.